The rows below give T cell receptor beta chains drawn from one sample of a study of blood T cell repertoires in COVID-19. TCRdb's table, derived via immunoSEQ multiplex PCR, lists solely in-frame clones and lacks some. Here the sample spans under 45,000 clones, about 83% being singletons. Sequenced: peripheral blood. These receptors originate from a woman of 80 years or more with active or convalescent COVID-19. Each CDR3 is given with its conserved first and last residue. Each record gives: clone size, D gene, J gene, V gene, CDR3 length, CDR3 DNA, CDR3 protein. D genes are given only for firm matches. Expanded clones are given a class, and other clones once, few, many or no size at all.

NA | NA | TRBJ1-1 | TRBV6-5 | 13 | TGTGCCAGCAGTTACTCGAGGCGGTATGAAGCTTTCTTT | CASSYSRRYEAFF
NA | NA | TRBJ2-2 | TRBV7-9 | 15 | TGTGCCAGCAGCTTAGACGGGGGTCGTACCGGGGAGCTGTTTTTT | CASSLDGGRTGELFF
NA | NA | TRBJ1-2 | TRBV29-1 | 13 | TGCAGCGCCTCAGCCCCACAGTCCTATGGCTACACCTTC | CSASAPQSYGYTF
NA | TRBD1 | TRBJ2-1 | TRBV7-2 | 16 | TGTGCCAGCAGCTTAGATGAAGGGGGCGTCTACAATGAGCAGTTCTTC | CASSLDEGGVYNEQFF
NA | NA | TRBJ2-1 | TRBV5-4 | 14 | TGTGCCAGCAGCTCGACAGTTACCTACAATGAGCAGTTCTTC | CASSSTVTYNEQFF
NA | NA | TRBJ1-6 | TRBV2 | 15 | TGTGCCAGCAGAGCCTTCGACACGGGGAATTCACCCCTCCACTTT | CASRAFDTGNSPLHF
NA | NA | TRBJ1-1 | TRBV7-9 | 14 | TGTGCCAGCAGACACGCGGTCATGAACACTGAAGCTTTCTTT | CASRHAVMNTEAFF
NA | NA | TRBJ2-7 | TRBV3-1/TRBV3-2 | 11 | TGTGCCAGCAGGGCCGCCCACGAGCAGTACTTC | CASRAAHEQYF
NA | TRBD1 | TRBJ2-2 | TRBV4-2 | 18 | TGTGCCAGCAGCCAGGAAGGGACAGGGGCCCAGCCCGCCGGGGAGCTGTTTTTT | CASSQEGTGAQPAGELFF
few | TRBD1 | TRBJ2-7 | TRBV7-9 | 15 | TGTGCCAGCAGCTTAGCAGGGGGCGCATTCCACGAGCAGTACTTC | CASSLAGGAFHEQYF
once | NA | TRBJ1-2 | TRBV13 | 12 | TGTGCCAGCAGCCCCCGGTTGAGTGGCTACACCTTC | CASSPRLSGYTF
NA | NA | TRBJ1-5 | TRBV5-1 | 14 | TGCGCCAGCAGCCCTGGACAGAACAATCAGCCCCAGCATTTT | CASSPGQNNQPQHF
NA | TRBD1 | TRBJ2-5 | TRBV2 | 14 | TGTGCCAGCAGTGGGGACAGGGGACAAGAGACCCAGTACTTC | CASSGDRGQETQYF
NA | TRBD2 | TRBJ2-7 | TRBV18 | 17 | TGTGCCAGCTCACCCCCGGGACTAGCGGGAGGTCACTACGAGCAGTACTTC | CASSPPGLAGGHYEQYF
NA | NA | TRBJ1-1 | TRBV12-3/TRBV12-4 | 12 | TGTGCCAGCAGTTTCGAGTTTACTGAAGCTTTCTTT | CASSFEFTEAFF
NA | NA | TRBJ2-1 | TRBV30 | 14 | TGTGCCTGGAGTGTATTCCCCAGTCTTCGTGAGCAGTTCTTC | CAWSVFPSLREQFF
NA | TRBD2 | TRBJ2-1 | TRBV12-5 | 15 | TGTGCTAGTGGTTTGATAGCGGGAGGGCCAAGTGAGCAGTTCTTC | CASGLIAGGPSEQFF
NA | TRBD1 | TRBJ1-3 | TRBV2 | 14 | TGTGCCAGCACTCAGACAGGGTCTGGAAACACCATATATTTT | CASTQTGSGNTIYF
few | NA | TRBJ1-1 | TRBV7-9 | 15 | TGTGCCAGCAGCTTAAGTGGGGGACTTCACACTGAAGCTTTCTTT | CASSLSGGLHTEAFF
NA | NA | TRBJ2-2 | TRBV4-1 | 16 | TGCGCCAGCAGCCAAGGGACCGGGGGAAACACCGGGGAGCTGTTTTTT | CASSQGTGGNTGELFF
NA | NA | TRBJ2-3 | TRBV7-8 | 15 | TGTGCCAGCAGCTCCTTTAGGAGTACCACAGATACGCAGTATTTT | CASSSFRSTTDTQYF
NA | NA | TRBJ1-1 | TRBV7-9 | 15 | TGTGCCAGCAGCTTGGTTTCAGGGGCGGACACTGAAGCTTTCTTT | CASSLVSGADTEAFF
NA | NA | TRBJ2-7 | TRBV28 | 11 | TGTGCCAGCAGCCAACATTTCGAGCAGTACTTC | CASSQHFEQYF
few | TRBD1 | TRBJ1-6 | TRBV7-2 | 14 | TGTGCCAGCAGGGCGGGGACAGGGGTTTCACCCCTCCACTTT | CASRAGTGVSPLHF